This TCR beta chain is from a study of shared clonotypes between healthy human individuals. Study-wide results and caveats: Naive subsets, compared against memory subsets, generally had larger estimated richness values. Clonotypes shared by all four sorted-subset donors had higher generation probabilities than non-shared clonotypes.

The protocol was immunoSEQ multiplex PCR, while the TCRdb copy is restricted to in-frame clones and leaves out a portion. The sample yields hundreds of thousands of clones, roughly 98% seen once. With respect to this clone: Its matching antigen is unknown.

The germline CDR1 and CDR2 sequences are SQVTM and ANQGSEA. V lost 5 bases and J 7 bases, leaving 17 bases between the germline ends. The CDR3 loop spans 13 amino acids. CD45RO-negative cells were positively selected for CCR7, leaving out terminally differentiated effector memory CD45RA+ cells. Nashville, Tennessee was home to all donors, each a Caucasian adult. The sample consisted of naive CD8+ T cells sorted from blood. The TCR originated in a man aged 30 to 39 in good health. The chain carries TRBV29-1 and TRBJ2-5, with D possibly TRBD2 on 5 matching bases. Here the CDR3 reads CSVYSWVGGTQYF. The CDR3 nucleotides are TGCAGCGTTTACTCTTGGGTAGGAGGGACCCAGTACTTC.